Shown below are 2 T cell receptor beta chains from a single sample sequenced in a study of blood T cell repertoires in COVID-19. Assay used: immunoSEQ multiplex PCR; TCRdb lists only in-frame clones, some missing. The data contain 150,000 to 200,000 clones, nearly 90% of them seen just once; the ten biggest clones take up roughly 21%. The sequenced sample was peripheral blood. Every receptor here comes from a man aged 60 to 75 with active or convalescent COVID-19.

This chain uses TRBV4-2 with TRBJ2-3; 7 bases match TRBD2. Germline CDR1 LGHNA, CDR2 YNFKEQ. J was trimmed by 1 base and V by 1 base; bases with no gene match: 5. The CDR3 has 16 amino acids. The DNA of the CDR3 is TGTGCCAGCAGCCAAGTCGCGGGGGTCGGCACAGATACGCAGTATTTT. This codes for CASSQVAGVGTDTQYF.

The chain links TRBV6-1 to TRBJ2-3; 7 bases map to TRBD1. CDR1 and CDR2 (germline): MNHNS, SASEGT. With 1 base clipped from V and 5 bases from J, the junction kept 3 bases outside the gene matches. The CDR3 is 14 residues long. The DNA for the CDR3 is TGTGCCAGCAGTGAAGACAGGGGCAGAGATACGCAGTATTTT. Translating gives CASSEDRGRDTQYF.